The clone carrying this T cell receptor beta chain was recorded many times. MiXCR, run by TCRdb on the 5' RACE reads, gives a single entry per CDR3 protein. Here the sample spans tens of thousands of distinct CDR3 sequences, 13% to 15% being singletons. The entry originates in a study of early T cells in non-severe SARS-CoV-2 infection. The V end was cut by 4 bases, the J end by 5 bases, with 9 bases between. The CDR3 length is 13 residues. The germline CDR1 and CDR2 sequences are SGHAT and FQNNGV. This chain links TRBV11-2 with TRBJ1-5; D call uncertain. The receptor's source is an adult who was a healthcare worker with PCR-confirmed SARS-CoV-2 infection or an uninfected control (not recorded which). Sequences were obtained from whole blood. CDR3 loop: CASSSNTDQPQHF. In nucleotides, the CDR3 is TGTGCCAGCAGCTCTAATACAGATCAGCCCCAGCATTTT.